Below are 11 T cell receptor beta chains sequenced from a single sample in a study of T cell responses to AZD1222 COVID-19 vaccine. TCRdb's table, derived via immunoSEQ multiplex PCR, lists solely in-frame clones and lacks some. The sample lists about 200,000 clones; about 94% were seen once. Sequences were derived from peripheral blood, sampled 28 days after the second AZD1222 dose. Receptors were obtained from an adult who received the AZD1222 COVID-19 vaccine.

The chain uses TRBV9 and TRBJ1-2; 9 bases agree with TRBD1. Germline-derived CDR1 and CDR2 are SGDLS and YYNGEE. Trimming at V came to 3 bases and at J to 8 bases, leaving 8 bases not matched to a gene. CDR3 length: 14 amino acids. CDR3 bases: TGTGCCAGCAGCGCGACGACAGGGGGAGGAGGCTACACCTTC. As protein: CASSATTGGGGYTF.

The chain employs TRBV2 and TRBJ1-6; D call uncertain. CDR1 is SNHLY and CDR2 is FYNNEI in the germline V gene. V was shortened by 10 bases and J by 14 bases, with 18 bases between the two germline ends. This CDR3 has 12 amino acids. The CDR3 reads CAISGPVLALHF. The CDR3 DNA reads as TGTGCCATCTCCGGGCCAGTTCTGGCCCTCCACTTT.

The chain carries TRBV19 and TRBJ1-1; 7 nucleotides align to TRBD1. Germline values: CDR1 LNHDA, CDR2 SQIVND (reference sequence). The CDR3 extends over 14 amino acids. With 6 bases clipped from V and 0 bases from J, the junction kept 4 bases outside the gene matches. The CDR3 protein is CASRGTAMNTEAFF. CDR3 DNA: TGTGCCAGTAGAGGGACAGCCATGAACACTGAAGCTTTCTTT.

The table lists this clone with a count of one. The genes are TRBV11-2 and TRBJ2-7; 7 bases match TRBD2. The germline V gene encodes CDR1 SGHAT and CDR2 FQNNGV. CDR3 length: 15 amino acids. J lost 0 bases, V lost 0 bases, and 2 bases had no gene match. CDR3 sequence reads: CASSLERTSSYEQYF. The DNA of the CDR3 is TGTGCCAGCAGCTTAGAACGGACTAGCTCCTACGAGCAGTACTTC.

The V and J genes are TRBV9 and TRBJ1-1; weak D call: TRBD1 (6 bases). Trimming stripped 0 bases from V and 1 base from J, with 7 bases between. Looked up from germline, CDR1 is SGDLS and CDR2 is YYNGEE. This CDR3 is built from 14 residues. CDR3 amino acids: CASSVAGANTEAFF. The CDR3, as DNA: TGTGCCAGCAGCGTAGCAGGGGCGAACACTGAAGCTTTCTTT. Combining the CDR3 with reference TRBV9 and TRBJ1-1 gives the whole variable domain DSGVTQTPKHLITATGQRVTLRCSPRSGDLSVYWYQQSLDQGLQFLIQYYNGEERAKGNILERFSAQQFPDLHSELNLSSLELGDSALYFCASSVAGANTEAFFGQGTRLTVV.

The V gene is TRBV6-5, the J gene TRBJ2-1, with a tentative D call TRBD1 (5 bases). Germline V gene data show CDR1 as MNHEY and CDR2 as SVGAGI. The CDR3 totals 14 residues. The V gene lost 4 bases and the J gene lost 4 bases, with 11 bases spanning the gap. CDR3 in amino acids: CASSSENRYNEQFF. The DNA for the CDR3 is TGTGCCAGCAGTTCCGAAAACAGGTACAATGAGCAGTTCTTC.

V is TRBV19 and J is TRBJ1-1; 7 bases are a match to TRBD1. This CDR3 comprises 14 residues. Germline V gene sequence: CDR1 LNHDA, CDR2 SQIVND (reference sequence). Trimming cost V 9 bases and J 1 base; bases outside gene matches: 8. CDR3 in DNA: TGTGCCAGCAAAGACAGGGTTTCGAACACTGAAGCTTTCTTT. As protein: CASKDRVSNTEAFF.

The CDR3: CASSLRTEYGYTF. Written as DNA, the CDR3 is TGTGCCAGCAGCTTAAGGACAGAATATGGCTACACCTTC. The chain links TRBV7-9 to TRBJ1-2, with D possibly TRBD1 on 6 matching bases. Germline values: CDR1 SEHNR, CDR2 FQNEAQ (reference sequence). This CDR3 is 13 amino acids long. V lost 2 bases, J lost 5 bases, and 9 bases lay in between.

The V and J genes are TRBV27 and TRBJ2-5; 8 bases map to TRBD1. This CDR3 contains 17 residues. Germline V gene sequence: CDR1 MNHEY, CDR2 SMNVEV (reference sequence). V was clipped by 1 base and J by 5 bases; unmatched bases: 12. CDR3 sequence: CASSLWAVGQGAETQYF. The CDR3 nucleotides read TGTGCCAGCAGTTTATGGGCGGTTGGACAGGGCGCGGAGACCCAGTACTTC.

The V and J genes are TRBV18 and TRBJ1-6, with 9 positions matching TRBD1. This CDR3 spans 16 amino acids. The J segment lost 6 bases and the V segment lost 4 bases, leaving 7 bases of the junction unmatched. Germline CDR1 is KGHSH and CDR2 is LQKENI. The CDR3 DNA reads TGTGCCAGCTCACTCGGGACAGGGTTGACTAATTCACCCCTCCACTTT. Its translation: CASSLGTGLTNSPLHF.

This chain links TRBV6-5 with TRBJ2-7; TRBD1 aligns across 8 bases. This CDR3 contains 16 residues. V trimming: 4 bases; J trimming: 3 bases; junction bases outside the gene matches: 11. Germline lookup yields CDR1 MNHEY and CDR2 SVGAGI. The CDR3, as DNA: TGTGCCAGCAGTTGGTCGACAGGGGCCGAGGTCTACGAGCAGTACTTC. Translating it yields CASSWSTGAEVYEQYF.